This T cell receptor beta chain came from a study of blood T cells in healthy people across ages. Next came a second PCR, run for roughly 7 to 12 cycles, which used a sample-barcoded 5' primer along with a J-beta primer mix. Each CDR3 protein is one row after TCRdb ran MiXCR on the 5' RACE reads. Of about 500,000 distinct CDR3 sequences in the sample, more than 20% are singletons; the top ten hold 8.5% to 9.5%. The V end was cut by 3 bases, the J end by 2 bases, with 11 bases between. The germline V gene has CDR1 DFQATT and CDR2 SNEGSKA (reference sequence). CDR3 length: 13 amino acids. General study points: Naive T cell percentage showed a strong correlation with the diversity of TCR beta. Because sorting was not performed, PBMCs prevented conclusive naive versus antigen-experienced comparison. Per-million-T-cell TCR beta diversity fell roughly linearly with age.

Concerning this clonotype itself: Its antigen remains unidentified.

The same data also contributed to another study, on T cells of mothers and their children.

Source material: blood. The sequence came from a boy between 10 and 17 years old in good health. The J gene is TRBJ2-7, the V gene TRBV20-1; D is unresolved. The CDR3 here is CSASRPAPYEQYF. In DNA, the CDR3 is TGCAGTGCTAGCAGGCCAGCTCCCTACGAGCAGTACTTC.